This paragraph covers one T cell receptor (beta chain) sequence. This table comes from immunoSEQ multiplex PCR, and its TCRdb copy is limited to in-frame clones, with some not included. The sample includes more than 150,000 clones, approximately 92% seen only once; the top ten take 10%. This sample was taken from a study of T cell responses to AZD1222 COVID-19 vaccine. The receptor was isolated from an adult in good health. The material sequenced was peripheral blood, taken on day 0 of AZD1222 vaccination.

The CDR3 loop is CASSLRNTIYF. The CDR3 nucleotides read TGTGCCAGCAGCCTCCGAAACACCATATATTTT. The chain joins TRBV3-1 (or the pseudogene TRBV3-2) to TRBJ1-3; D unclear. The V gene's germline CDR1 is LGHDT and CDR2 YNNKEL (reference sequence). V dropped 4 bases and J dropped 5 bases, with 3 bases sitting between them. This CDR3 has 11 amino acids.